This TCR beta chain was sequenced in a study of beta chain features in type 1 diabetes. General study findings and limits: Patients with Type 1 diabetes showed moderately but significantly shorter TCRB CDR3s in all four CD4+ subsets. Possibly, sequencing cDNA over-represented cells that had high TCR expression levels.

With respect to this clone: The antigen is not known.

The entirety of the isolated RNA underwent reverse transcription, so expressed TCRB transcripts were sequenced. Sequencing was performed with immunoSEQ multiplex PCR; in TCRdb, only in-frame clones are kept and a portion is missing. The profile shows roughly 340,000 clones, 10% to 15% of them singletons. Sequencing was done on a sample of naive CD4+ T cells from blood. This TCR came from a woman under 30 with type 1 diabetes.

In nucleotides, the CDR3 is TGCGCCAGCAGCCGTCAGGGATGGAACACTGAAGCTTTCTTT. The encoded protein is CASSRQGWNTEAFF. The V and J genes are TRBV4-3 and TRBJ1-1; possibly TRBD1 for D (5 bases). The V gene lost 4 bases and the J gene lost 1 base, with 10 bases spanning the gap. From germline, CDR1 is LGHNA and CDR2 YSLEER. The CDR3 contains 14 residues.